The entry below gives a single T cell receptor beta chain sequence along with its context. There are 15 residues in the CDR3. Germline CDR1 is MNHEY and CDR2 is SVGAGI. J was trimmed by 8 bases and V by 5 bases; bases with no gene match: 9. These data belong to a study of blood T cell repertoires in COVID-19. Study context: The United States, Italy and Spain provided the acute and convalescent COVID-19 samples. Sample material is recorded as cDNA or gDNA derived from T cells, B-cell-depleted T cells, or PBMCs.

Per the original methods: Scientists estimated how many nucleated cells there were by amplifying reference gene primers. Some clones are missing from TCRdb's copy, which holds only in-frame ones; the method was immunoSEQ multiplex PCR. The V and J calls and clone size were taken over from that table, and D and trimming were inferred from the DNA. Of roughly 390,000 clones listed, 85% are singletons. The source of this sequence is a woman in her late teens or twenties with acute or convalescent COVID-19. Source material: peripheral blood. The V call is TRBV6-5, the J call TRBJ1-6; 7 nucleotides match TRBD1. The CDR3 region has the DNA TGTGCCAGCAGTCGACAGGGTCCCCGGGATTCACCCCTCCACTTT. Its translation: CASSRQGPRDSPLHF.